This T cell receptor (beta chain) emerged from a study of T cell changes during pregnancy in multiple sclerosis. The data were produced by immunoSEQ multiplex PCR, yet TCRdb's version contains in-frame clones alone and is incomplete. The sample carries about 55,000 clones, just under 90% recorded once. J lost 0 bases, V lost 3 bases, and 4 bases had no gene match. The germline gives CDR1 SGDLS, CDR2 YYNGEE. The CDR3 sequence is 16 residues long. The sequenced sample was CD4+ T cells from peripheral blood mononuclear cells, obtained in the first trimester of pregnancy. V usage is TRBV9 and J usage is TRBJ2-1; 9 bases match TRBD2. This TCR derives from a female donor with multiple sclerosis, enrolled in a pregnancy study. Here the CDR3 reads CASSASGVSSYNEQFF. The DNA for the CDR3 is TGTGCCAGCAGCGCTAGCGGGGTCAGCTCCTACAATGAGCAGTTCTTC.